A single sample is the source of the 4 T cell receptor beta chains below, sequenced in a study of T cell repertoires in cytomegalovirus infection (dated by TCRdb to the late 2010s). Sequencing relied on an Illumina HiSeq 1500. The public sequencing data were trimmed at Q25 with fastp and processed into clonotypes with MiXCR by TCRdb, which kept only in-frame beta chains. One record per CDR3 amino acid sequence lists the most common genes and DNA. The sample table lists about 770,000 distinct CDR3 sequences, around 29% of them with a count of one. Under 15% of the sample is in the top ten clones. What these receptors recognize is not known. This specimen's treatment or condition label, per the study, means: in vitro stimulation with specific CMV peptide epitopes to enrich CMV-specific T cells. The input for sequencing was cultured CD8+ T cells from PBMCs, taken from culture after CMV antigen stimulation. These receptors originate from a human donor in good health (CMV status not recorded). Some clones in this sample may be carry-over from other donors' samples.

The gene calls are TRBV18 and TRBJ2-7, with D unclear. CDR1 and CDR2 from the germline V gene are KGHSH and LQKENI. This CDR3 has 13 residues. The germline V and J ends were trimmed by 2 bases and 5 bases, with 10 bases remaining between them. DNA of the CDR3: TGTGCCAGCTCACCAGATGCCAGGAACGAGCAGTACGTC. This encodes CASSPDARNEQYV.

In this sample, this clonotype turned up a few times. The chain joins TRBV7-6 to TRBJ2-1; D is undetermined. Trimming pared 2 bases from V and 10 bases from J, leaving 15 bases between. There are 14 residues in the CDR3. Germline assignment: CDR1 SGHVS and CDR2 FNYEAQ. DNA for the CDR3: TGTGCCAGCAGCTTAAACGGTCTGCGAACAGAGCAGTTCTTC. It yields the protein CASSLNGLRTEQFF.

V is TRBV6-6 and J is TRBJ1-6; TRBD1 matches at 8 bases. CDR1 is MNHNY, CDR2 SVGAGI, per germline (reference sequence). The junction had 9 bases not matched to a gene; V was cut back by 4 bases and J by 10 bases. The length of the CDR3 is 15 residues. CDR3 in DNA: TGTGCCAGCAGTTCTAGAGGACAGGGTAGCTCACCCCTCCACTTT. Translation: CASSSRGQGSSPLHF.

The chain carries TRBV27 and TRBJ1-2; 7 positions agree with TRBD1. Germline CDR1 and CDR2: MNHEY and SMNVEV (reference sequence). V trimming: 4 bases; J trimming: 5 bases; junction bases outside the gene matches: 16. This CDR3 spans 17 amino acids. CDR3 in DNA: TGTGCCAGCAGTTCCTCTCGATTGCAGGGGGTTCAGTATGGCTACACCTTC. It yields the protein CASSSSRLQGVQYGYTF.